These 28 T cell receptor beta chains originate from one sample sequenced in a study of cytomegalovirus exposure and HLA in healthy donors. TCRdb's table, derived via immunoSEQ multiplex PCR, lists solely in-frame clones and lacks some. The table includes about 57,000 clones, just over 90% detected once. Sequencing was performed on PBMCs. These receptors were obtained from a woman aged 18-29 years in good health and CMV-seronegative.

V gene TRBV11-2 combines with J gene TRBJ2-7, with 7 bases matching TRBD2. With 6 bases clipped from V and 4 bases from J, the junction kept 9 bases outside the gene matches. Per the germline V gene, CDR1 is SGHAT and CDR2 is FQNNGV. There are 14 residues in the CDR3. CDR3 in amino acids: CASRGLAAFYEQYV. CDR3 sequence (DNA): TGTGCCAGCAGAGGCCTAGCGGCCTTTTACGAGCAGTACGTC.

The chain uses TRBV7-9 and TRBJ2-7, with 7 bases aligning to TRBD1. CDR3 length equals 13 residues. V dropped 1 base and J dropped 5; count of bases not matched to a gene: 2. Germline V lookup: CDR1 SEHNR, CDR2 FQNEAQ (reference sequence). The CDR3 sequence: CASSLGGGNEQYV. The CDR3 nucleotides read TGTGCCAGCAGCTTAGGAGGGGGCAACGAGCAGTACGTC.

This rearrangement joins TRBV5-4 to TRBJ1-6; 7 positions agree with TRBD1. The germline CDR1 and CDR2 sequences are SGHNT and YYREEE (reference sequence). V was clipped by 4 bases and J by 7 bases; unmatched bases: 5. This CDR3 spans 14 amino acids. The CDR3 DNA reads TGTGCCAGCAGCCCCCGGGACAGAAATTCACCCCTCCACTTT. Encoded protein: CASSPRDRNSPLHF. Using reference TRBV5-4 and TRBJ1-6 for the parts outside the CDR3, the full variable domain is ETGVTQSPTHLIKTRGQQVTLRCSSQSGHNTVSWYQQALGQGPQFIFQYYREEENGRGNFPPRFSGLQFPNYSSELNVNALELDDSALYLCASSPRDRNSPLHFGNGTRLTVT.

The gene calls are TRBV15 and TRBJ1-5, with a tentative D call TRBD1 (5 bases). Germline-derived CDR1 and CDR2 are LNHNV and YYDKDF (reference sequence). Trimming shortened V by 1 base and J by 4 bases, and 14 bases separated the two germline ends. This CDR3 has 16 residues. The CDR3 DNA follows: TGTGCCACCAGCAGAGGGATCGGCAGGGAAAATCAGCCCCAGCATTTT. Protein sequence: CATSRGIGRENQPQHF. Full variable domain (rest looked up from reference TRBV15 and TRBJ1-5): DAMVIQNPRYQVTQFGKPVTLSCSQTLNHNVMYWYQQKSSQAPKLLFHYYDKDFNNEADTPDNFQSRRPNTSFCFLDIRSPGLGDTAMYLCATSRGIGRENQPQHFGDGTRLSIL.

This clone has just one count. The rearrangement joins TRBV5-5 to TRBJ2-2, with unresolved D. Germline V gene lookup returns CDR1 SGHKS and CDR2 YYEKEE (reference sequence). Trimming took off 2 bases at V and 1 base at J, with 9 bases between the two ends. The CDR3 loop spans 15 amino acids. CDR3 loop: CASSFESRNTGELFF. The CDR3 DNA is TGTGCCAGCAGCTTTGAGTCACGGAACACCGGGGAGCTGTTTTTT.

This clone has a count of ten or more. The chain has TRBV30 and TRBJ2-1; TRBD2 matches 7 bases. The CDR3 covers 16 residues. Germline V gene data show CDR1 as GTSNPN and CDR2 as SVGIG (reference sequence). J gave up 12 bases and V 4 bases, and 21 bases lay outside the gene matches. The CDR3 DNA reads TGTGCCTGGACCTGGTCCCCGGGGGGACGACGTCTTGGGCAGTTCTTC. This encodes CAWTWSPGGRRLGQFF.

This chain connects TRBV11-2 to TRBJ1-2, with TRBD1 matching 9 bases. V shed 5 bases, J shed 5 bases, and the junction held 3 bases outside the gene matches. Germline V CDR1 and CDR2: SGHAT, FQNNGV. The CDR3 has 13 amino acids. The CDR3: CASSPDRGYGYTF. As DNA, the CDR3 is TGTGCCAGCAGCCCGGACAGGGGATATGGCTACACCTTC.

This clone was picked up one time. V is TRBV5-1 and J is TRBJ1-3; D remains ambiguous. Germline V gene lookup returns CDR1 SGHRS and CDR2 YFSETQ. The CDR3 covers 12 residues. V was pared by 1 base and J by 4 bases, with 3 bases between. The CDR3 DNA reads TGCGCCAGCAGCTTGAGCGGAAACACCATATATTTT. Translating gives CASSLSGNTIYF.

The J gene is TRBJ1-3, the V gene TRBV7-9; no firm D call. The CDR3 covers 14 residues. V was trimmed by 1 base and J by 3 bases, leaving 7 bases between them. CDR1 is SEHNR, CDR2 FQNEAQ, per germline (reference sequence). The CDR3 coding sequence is TGTGCCAGCAGCTTAGGAGGCATTGGAAACACCATATATTTT. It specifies CASSLGGIGNTIYF.

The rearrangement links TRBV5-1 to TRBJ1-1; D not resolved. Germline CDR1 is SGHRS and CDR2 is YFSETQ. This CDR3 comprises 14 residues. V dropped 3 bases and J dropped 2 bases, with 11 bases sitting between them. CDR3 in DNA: TGCGCCAGCAGCTCAAGCTCATTTAACACTGAAGCTTTCTTT. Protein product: CASSSSSFNTEAFF.

The CDR3, as DNA: TGTGCCAGTAGTATAACCGTCGTAGCGGGGGGGCAAGAGACCCAGTACTTC. Its protein product is CASSITVVAGGQETQYF. This chain joins TRBV19 and TRBJ2-5; 11 nucleotides align to TRBD2. The CDR3 loop spans 17 amino acids. CDR1 and CDR2 (germline): LNHDA, SQIVND (reference sequence). The V gene end was trimmed by 2 bases and the J gene end by 2 bases; junction bases not matched to a gene: 7.

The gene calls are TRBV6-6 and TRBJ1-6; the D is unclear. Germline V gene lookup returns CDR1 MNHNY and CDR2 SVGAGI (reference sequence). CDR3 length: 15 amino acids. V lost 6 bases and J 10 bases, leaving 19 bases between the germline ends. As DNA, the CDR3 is TGTGCCAGCAGGGTTCGGATATCGAGGAGCTCACCCCTCCACTTT. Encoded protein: CASRVRISRSSPLHF.

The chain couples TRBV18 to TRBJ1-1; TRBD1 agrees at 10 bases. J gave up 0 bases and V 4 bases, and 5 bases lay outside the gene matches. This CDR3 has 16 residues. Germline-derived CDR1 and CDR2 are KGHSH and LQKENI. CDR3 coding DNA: TGTGCCAGCTCACGAGGGACAGGGGTTATGAACACTGAAGCTTTCTTT. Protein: CASSRGTGVMNTEAFF.

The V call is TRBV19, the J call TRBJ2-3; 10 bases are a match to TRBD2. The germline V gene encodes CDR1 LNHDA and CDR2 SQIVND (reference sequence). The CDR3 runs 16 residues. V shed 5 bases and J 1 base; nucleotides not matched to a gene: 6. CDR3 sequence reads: CASSYLGTSGTDTQYF. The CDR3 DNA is TGTGCCAGTAGTTACCTCGGGACTAGCGGCACAGATACGCAGTATTTT.

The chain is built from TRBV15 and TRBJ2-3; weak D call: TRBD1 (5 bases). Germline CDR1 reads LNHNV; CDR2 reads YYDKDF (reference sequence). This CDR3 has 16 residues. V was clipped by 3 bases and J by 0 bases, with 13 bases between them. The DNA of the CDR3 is TGTGCCACCAGCAGGAAAGACAGATCTAGCACAGATACGCAGTATTTT. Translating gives CATSRKDRSSTDTQYF. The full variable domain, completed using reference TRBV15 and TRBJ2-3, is DAMVIQNPRYQVTQFGKPVTLSCSQTLNHNVMYWYQQKSSQAPKLLFHYYDKDFNNEADTPDNFQSRRPNTSFCFLDIRSPGLGDTAMYLCATSRKDRSSTDTQYFGPGTRLTVL.

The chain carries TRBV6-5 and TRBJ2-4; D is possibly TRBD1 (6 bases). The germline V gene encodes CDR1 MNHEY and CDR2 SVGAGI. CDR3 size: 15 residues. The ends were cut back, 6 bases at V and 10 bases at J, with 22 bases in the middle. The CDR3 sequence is CASSRMDSWGKIQYF. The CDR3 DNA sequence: TGTGCCAGCAGCCGGATGGACAGCTGGGGAAAAATTCAGTACTTC.

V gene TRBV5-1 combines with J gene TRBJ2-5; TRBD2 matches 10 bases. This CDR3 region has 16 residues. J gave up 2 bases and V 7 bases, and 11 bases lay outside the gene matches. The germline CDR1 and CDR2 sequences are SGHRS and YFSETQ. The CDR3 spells CASRAWTSGSQETQYF. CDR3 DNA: TGCGCCAGCCGGGCCTGGACTAGCGGAAGTCAAGAGACCCAGTACTTC. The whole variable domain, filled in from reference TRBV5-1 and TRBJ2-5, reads KAGVTQTPRYLIKTRGQQVTLSCSPISGHRSVSWYQQTPGQGLQFLFEYFSETQRNKGNFPGRFSGRQFSNSRSEMNVSTLELGDSALYLCASRAWTSGSQETQYFGPGTRLLVL.

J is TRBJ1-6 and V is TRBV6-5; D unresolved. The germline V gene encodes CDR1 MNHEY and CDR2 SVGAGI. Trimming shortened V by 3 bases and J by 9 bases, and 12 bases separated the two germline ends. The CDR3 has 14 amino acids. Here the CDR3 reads CASSYPTRGSPLHF. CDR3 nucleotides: TGTGCCAGCAGTTATCCCACCCGAGGTTCACCCCTCCACTTT.

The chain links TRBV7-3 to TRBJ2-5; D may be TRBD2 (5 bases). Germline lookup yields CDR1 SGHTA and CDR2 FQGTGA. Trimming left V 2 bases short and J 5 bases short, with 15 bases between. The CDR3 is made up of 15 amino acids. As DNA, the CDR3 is TGTGCCAGCAGCTTATCCCCTAGCCCTCGTGAGACCCAGTACTTC. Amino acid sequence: CASSLSPSPRETQYF.

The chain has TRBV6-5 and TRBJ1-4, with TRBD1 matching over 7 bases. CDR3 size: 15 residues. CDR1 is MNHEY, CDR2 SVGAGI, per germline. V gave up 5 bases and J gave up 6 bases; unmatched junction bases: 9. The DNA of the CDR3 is TGTGCCAGCAGTCCCCGGGACAGCAGACATGAAAAACTGTTTTTT. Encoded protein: CASSPRDSRHEKLFF.

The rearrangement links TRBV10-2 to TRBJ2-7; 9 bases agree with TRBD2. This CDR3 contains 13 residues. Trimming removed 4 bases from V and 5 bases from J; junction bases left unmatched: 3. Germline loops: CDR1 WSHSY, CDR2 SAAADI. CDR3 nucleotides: TGCGCCAGCAGTGGTAGCGGGGGAAACGAGCAGTACGTC. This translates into CASSGSGGNEQYV.

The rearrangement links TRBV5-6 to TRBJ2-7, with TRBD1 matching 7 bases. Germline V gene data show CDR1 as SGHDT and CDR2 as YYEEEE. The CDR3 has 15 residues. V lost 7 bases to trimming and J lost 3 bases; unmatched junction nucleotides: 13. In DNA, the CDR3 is TGTGCCAGCCGAATGCGACAGGGCCCCCACTACGAGCAGTACGTC. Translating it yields CASRMRQGPHYEQYV.

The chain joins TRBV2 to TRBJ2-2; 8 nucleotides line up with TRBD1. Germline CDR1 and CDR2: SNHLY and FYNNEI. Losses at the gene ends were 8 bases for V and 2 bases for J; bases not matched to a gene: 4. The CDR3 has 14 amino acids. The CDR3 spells CASRTGLNTGELFF. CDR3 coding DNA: TGTGCCAGCCGGACAGGGCTAAACACCGGGGAGCTGTTTTTT.

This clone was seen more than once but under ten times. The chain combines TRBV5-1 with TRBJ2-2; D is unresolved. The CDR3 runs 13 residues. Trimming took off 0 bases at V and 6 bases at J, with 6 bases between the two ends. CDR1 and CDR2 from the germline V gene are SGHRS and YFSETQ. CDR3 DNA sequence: TGCGCCAGCAGCTTGGTAGATTCCGGGGAGCTGTTTTTT. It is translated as CASSLVDSGELFF.

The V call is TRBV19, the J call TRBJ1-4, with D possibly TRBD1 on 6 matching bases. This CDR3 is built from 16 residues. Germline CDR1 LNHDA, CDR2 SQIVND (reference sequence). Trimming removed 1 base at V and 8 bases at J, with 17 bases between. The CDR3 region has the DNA TGTGCCAGTAGTATAGGGGGCGGGGGGCCCCGAGAAAAACTGTTTTTT. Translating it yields CASSIGGGGPREKLFF.

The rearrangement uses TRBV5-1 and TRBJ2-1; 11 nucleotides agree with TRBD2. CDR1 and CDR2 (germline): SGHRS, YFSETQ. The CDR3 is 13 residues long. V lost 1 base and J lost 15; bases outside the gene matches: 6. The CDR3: CASSLSSGRARFF. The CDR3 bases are TGCGCCAGCAGCTTGAGTAGCGGGAGGGCCCGGTTCTTC.

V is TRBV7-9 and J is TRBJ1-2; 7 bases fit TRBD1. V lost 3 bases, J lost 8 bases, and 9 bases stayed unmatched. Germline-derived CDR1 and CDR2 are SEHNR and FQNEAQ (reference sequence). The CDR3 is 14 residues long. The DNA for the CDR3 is TGTGCCAGCAGCTTGCTGACAGGGAGCTACGGCTACACCTTC. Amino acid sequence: CASSLLTGSYGYTF.

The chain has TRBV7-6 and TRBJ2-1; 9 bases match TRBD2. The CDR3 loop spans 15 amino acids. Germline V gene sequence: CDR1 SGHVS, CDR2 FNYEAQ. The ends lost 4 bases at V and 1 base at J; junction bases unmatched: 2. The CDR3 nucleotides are TGTGCCAGCAGCTATAGCGGGAGTTCCTACAATGAGCAGTTCTTC. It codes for CASSYSGSSYNEQFF. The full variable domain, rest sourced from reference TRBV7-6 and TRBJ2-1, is GAGVSQSPRYKVTKRGQDVALRCDPISGHVSLYWYRQALGQGPEFLTYFNYEAQQDKSGLPNDRFSAERPEGSISTLTIQRTEQRDSAMYRCASSYSGSSYNEQFFGPGTRLTVL.